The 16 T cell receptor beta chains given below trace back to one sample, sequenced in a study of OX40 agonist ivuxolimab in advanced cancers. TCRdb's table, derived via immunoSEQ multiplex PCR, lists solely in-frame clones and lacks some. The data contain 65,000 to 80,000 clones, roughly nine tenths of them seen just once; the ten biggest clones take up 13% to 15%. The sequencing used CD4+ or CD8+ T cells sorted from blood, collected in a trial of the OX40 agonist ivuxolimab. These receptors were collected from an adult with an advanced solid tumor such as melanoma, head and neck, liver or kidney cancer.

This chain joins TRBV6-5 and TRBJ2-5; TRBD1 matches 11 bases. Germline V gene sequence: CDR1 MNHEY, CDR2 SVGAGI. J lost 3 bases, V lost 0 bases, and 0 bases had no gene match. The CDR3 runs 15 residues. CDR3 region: CASSYSGQGEETQYF. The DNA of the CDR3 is TGTGCCAGCAGTTACTCGGGACAGGGGGAAGAGACCCAGTACTTC.

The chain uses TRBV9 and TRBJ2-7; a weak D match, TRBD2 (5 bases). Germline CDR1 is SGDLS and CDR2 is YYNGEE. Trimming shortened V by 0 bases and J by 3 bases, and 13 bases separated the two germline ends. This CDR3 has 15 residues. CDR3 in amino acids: CASSVGVDGGYEQYF. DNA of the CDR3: TGTGCCAGCAGCGTAGGTGTGGACGGAGGCTACGAGCAGTACTTC.

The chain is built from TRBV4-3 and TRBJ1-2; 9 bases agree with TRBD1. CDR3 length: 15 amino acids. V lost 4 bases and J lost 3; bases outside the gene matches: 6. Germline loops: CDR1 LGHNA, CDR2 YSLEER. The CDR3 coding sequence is TGCGCCAGCAGCCCGGGACAGGGCTTCTACTATGGCTACACCTTC. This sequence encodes CASSPGQGFYYGYTF.

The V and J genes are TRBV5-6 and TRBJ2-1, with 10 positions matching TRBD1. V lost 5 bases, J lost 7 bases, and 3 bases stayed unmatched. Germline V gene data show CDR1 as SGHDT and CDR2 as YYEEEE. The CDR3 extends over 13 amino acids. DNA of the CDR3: TGTGCCAGCAGTGGACAGGGGGAGAATGAGCAGTTCTTC. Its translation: CASSGQGENEQFF.

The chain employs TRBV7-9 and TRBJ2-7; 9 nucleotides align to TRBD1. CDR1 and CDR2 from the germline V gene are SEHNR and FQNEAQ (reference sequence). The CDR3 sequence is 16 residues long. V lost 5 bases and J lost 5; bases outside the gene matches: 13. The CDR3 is CASSQGKTGTGNEQYF. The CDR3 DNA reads TGTGCCAGCAGCCAGGGTAAGACCGGGACAGGGAACGAGCAGTACTTC. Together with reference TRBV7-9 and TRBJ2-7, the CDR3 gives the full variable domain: DTGVSQNPRHKITKRGQNVTFRCDPISEHNRLYWYRQTLGQGPEFLTYFQNEAQLEKSRLLSDRFSAERPKGSFSTLEIQRTEQGDSAMYLCASSQGKTGTGNEQYFGPGTRLTVT.

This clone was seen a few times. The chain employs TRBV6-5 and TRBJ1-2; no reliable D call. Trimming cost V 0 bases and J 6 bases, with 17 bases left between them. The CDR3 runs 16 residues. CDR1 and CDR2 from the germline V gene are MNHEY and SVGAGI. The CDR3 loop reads CASSYSMRQKADGYTF. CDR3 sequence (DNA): TGTGCCAGCAGTTACTCGATGCGTCAGAAAGCCGATGGCTACACCTTC.

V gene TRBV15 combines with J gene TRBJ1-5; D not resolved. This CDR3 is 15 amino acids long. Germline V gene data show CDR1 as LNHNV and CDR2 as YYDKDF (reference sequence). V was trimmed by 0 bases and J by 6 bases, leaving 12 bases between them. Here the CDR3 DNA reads TGTGCCACCAGCAGAGATCTGGGGTACGGTCAGCCCCAGCATTTT. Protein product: CATSRDLGYGQPQHF.

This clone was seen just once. CDR3 DNA sequence: TGTGCCAGCAGCCAAGACGGGACTTTTTACGAGCAGTACTTC. Its protein is CASSQDGTFYEQYF. This chain uses TRBV14 with TRBJ2-7; TRBD2 might be the D (6 bases). Trimming left V 0 bases short and J 4 bases short, with 10 bases between. The CDR3 spans 14 residues. Germline V lookup: CDR1 SGHDN, CDR2 FVKESK.

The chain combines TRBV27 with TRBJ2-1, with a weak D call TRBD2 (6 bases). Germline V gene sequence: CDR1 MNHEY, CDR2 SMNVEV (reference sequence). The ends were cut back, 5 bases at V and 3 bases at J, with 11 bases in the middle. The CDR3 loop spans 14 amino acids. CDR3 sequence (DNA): TGTGCCAGCAGTAAGCTAGCGAACTACAATGAGCAGTTCTTC. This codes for CASSKLANYNEQFF.

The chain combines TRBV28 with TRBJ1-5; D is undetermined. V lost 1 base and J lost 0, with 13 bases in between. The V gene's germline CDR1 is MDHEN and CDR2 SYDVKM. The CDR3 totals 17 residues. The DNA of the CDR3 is TGTGCCAGCAGTTTATTGTCGGTGGGAACTAGCAATCAGCCCCAGCATTTT. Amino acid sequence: CASSLLSVGTSNQPQHF.

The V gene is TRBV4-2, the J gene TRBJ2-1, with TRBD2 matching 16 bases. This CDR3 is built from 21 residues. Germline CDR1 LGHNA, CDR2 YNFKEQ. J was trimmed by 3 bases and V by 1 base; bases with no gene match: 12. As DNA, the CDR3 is TGTGCCAGCAGCCAAGTTGCGCCGGGACTAGCGGGAGGGGCGTTCTACAATGAGCAGTTCTTC. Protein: CASSQVAPGLAGGAFYNEQFF.

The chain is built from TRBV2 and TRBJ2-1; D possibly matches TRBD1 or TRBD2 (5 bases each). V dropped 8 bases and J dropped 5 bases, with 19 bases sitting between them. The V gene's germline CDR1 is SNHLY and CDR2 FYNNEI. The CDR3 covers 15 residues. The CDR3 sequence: CASPRDPKQDNEQFF. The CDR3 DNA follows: TGTGCCAGCCCCCGGGACCCTAAGCAGGACAATGAGCAGTTCTTC.

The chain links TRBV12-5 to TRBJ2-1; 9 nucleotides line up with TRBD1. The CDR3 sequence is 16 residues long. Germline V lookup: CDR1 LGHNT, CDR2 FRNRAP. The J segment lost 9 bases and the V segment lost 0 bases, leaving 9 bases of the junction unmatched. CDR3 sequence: CASGLVSGQGRGEQFF. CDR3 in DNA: TGTGCTAGTGGTTTGGTATCGGGACAGGGAAGGGGTGAGCAGTTCTTC.

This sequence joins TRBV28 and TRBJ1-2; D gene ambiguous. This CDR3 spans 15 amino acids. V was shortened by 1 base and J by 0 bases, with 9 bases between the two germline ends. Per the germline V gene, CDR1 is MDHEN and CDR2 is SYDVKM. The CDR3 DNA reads TGTGCCAGCAGTTTATTGACCGATGCTAACTATGGCTACACCTTC. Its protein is CASSLLTDANYGYTF.

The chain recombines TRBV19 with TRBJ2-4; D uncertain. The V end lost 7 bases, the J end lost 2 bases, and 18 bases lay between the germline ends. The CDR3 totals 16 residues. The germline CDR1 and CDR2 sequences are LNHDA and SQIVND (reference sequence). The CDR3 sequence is CASTLDSLSSKNIQYF. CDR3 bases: TGTGCCAGTACTCTAGACTCTCTAAGTTCCAAAAACATTCAGTACTTC.

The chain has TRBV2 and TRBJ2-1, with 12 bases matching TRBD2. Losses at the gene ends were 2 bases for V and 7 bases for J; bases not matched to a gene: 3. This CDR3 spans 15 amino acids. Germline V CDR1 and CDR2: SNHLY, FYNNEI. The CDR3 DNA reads TGTGCCAGCAGTGAATATCTAGCGGGAGGGAATGAGCAGTTCTTC. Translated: CASSEYLAGGNEQFF.